A single T cell receptor (beta chain) is shown here with its context. The antigen is unknown. Constant-segment primers were used for 5'RACE, and the resulting TCR alpha and TCR beta cDNA libraries carried sample barcodes and UMIs. TCRdb re-called the 5' RACE reads with MiXCR, one entry per CDR3 protein. The data show about 310,000 distinct CDR3 sequences, approximately 16% seen once. These data originate in a study of T-cell memory formation after mild COVID-19. The overall study: Most TCR clusters belonged to a single donor.

Study-wide findings and caveats: Researchers could not confirm that second-wave clones peaking on day 37 targeted SARS-CoV-2. Memory from before infection featured some responding clones, which suggests cross-reactive memory joined.

CDR1 is MDHEN and CDR2 is SYDVKM in the germline V gene. V lost 8 bases to trimming and J lost 2 bases; unmatched junction nucleotides: 9. This CDR3 has 15 amino acids. The receptor comes from a man between 18 and 29 years old who had mild COVID-19 (a few samples of this study predate the infection). Cell type and time point are not known. Sequenced: PBMCs or a T cell subset sorted from them (not recorded which). V is TRBV28 and J is TRBJ2-3, with 8 bases fitting TRBD2. The CDR3, as DNA: TGTGCCAGCCGGCGACCGGGGGGGGTCACAGATACGCAGTATTTT. It codes for CASRRPGGVTDTQYF.